This T cell receptor beta chain was documented in a study of identical twins. Study-wide findings and caveats: In cord blood, abundant beta clonotypes had fewer insertions; memory showed no trend. Where out-of-frame alpha sequences were twin-shared, they showed excess low generation probability.

Turning to this clonotype: The antigen is unknown.

Germline V gene sequence: CDR1 SGHRS, CDR2 YFSETQ. V shed 4 bases and J 7 bases; nucleotides not matched to a gene: 13. This CDR3 is 16 amino acids long. Template switching created a universal primer site, and the cDNA included unique molecular identifiers. Each CDR3 protein is one row after TCRdb ran MiXCR on the 5' RACE reads. The sample has around 1.7 million distinct CDR3 sequences; about 32% are singletons. The sequence derives from a newborn girl in good health. Sequencing used cord blood. This chain connects TRBV5-1 to TRBJ2-5, with 10 bases matching TRBD2. In DNA, the CDR3 is TGCGCCAGCAGCACCGGACTAGCGGACAGGGAAGGGACCCAGTACTTC. Translating it yields CASSTGLADREGTQYF.